These T cell receptor beta chains were read from a single sample in a study of blood T cells in healthy people across ages. TCRdb analysed the 5' RACE reads with MiXCR anew, one entry per CDR3 protein. The repertoire holds some 760,000 distinct CDR3 sequences, more than 20% seen once, with more than 7.5% in the top ten. This sample was shared with a second study, whose subject was T cells of mothers and their children.

Sequencing input: blood. These receptors were collected from a boy aged 10-17 years in good health. CDR3s include the opening cysteine and the closing phenylalanine or tryptophan. D genes are given only for firm matches. Not all rows give a size; the values are once, few, many and, for expanded clones, a class.

CDR3 DNA,CDR3 protein,J gene,V gene,clone size,D gene
TGTGCCAGCAGTGAAGTAAGTTATGAGCAGTTCTTC,CASSEVSYEQFF,TRBJ2-1,TRBV6-1,NA,NA
TGTGCCAGCAGAGAGGGACAGACCGGGGAGCTGTTTTTT,CASREGQTGELFF,TRBJ2-2,TRBV9,NA,TRBD1
TGTGCCAGCAGCCCCGAGTGGTCCAAAAACATTCAGTACTTC,CASSPEWSKNIQYF,TRBJ2-4,TRBV14,NA,NA
TGTGCCAGCAGTTCCCTAGCGGGCTTAGCCAAAAACATTCAGTACTTC,CASSSLAGLAKNIQYF,TRBJ2-4,TRBV28,many,TRBD2
TGCAGCGTTGCACTCAGCGGGCATAGCACAGATACGCAGTATTTT,CSVALSGHSTDTQYF,TRBJ2-3,TRBV29-1,NA,NA
TGCGCCAGCAGGGGCCAGGGAATCTGCTACGAGCAGTACTTC,CASRGQGICYEQYF,TRBJ2-7,TRBV10-1,few,NA
TGTGCCAGCAGCCAAGATGTGGTCTACAATGAGCAGTTCTTC,CASSQDVVYNEQFF,TRBJ2-1,TRBV3-1,NA,NA
TGTGCCAGCAGTGAGGGTCGGGAAGAGACCCAGTACTTC,CASSEGREETQYF,TRBJ2-5,TRBV2,NA,NA
TGTGCCAGCAGCCCGGCCCGGGAGACCCAGTACTTC,CASSPARETQYF,TRBJ2-5,TRBV7-8,few,NA
TGCAGTGCTAGCCGCCCCATAGCGGGAGACGGCACAGATACGCAGTATTTT,CSASRPIAGDGTDTQYF,TRBJ2-3,TRBV20-1,once,TRBD2
TGTGCCAGCAGCTCTCATCGACAGGGAAGCCCCTACGAGCAGTACTTC,CASSSHRQGSPYEQYF,TRBJ2-7,TRBV7-9,few,TRBD1
TGTGCCAGCAGCTTAAGACACCTATACGAGCAGTACTTC,CASSLRHLYEQYF,TRBJ2-7,TRBV11-3,NA,NA